What follows are 28 T cell receptor beta chains derived from one specimen sequenced in a study of shared clonotypes between healthy human individuals (dated by TCRdb to about 2020). Preparation of the library involved the immunoSEQ multiplex PCR assay. Drawn from immuneACCESS, this table holds only the in-frame rearrangements with V and J called that TCRdb kept. Clones are partly lost; checked studies trace under half to an unresolved V gene and leave the rest unexplained. The sample table contains 550,000 to 750,000 clones; only one count was recorded for around 95% of them. 0.11% of the sample lies in the top ten. CD8 naive samples were obtained by positive selection for CCR7 among CD45RO-negative cells, yielding a CD45RA+CCR7+ population from which TemRA cells were excluded. The sequenced sample consisted of naive CD8+ T cells sorted from blood. The cell subset or site label corresponds to: CD45RA+CCR7+. These receptors originate from a woman aged 25 to 39 in good health.

The table lists this clone with a count of one. This rearrangement joins TRBV2 to TRBJ2-1; 7 nucleotides align to TRBD2. Germline CDR1 SNHLY, CDR2 FYNNEI. V lost 6 bases to trimming and J lost 16 bases; unmatched junction nucleotides: 12. The CDR3 has 12 residues. CDR3 nucleotide sequence: TGTGCCAGCAGCAGGGACTACATGAGCTGTTTCTTC. Its translation is CASSRDYMSCFF.

The chain combines TRBV5-4 with TRBJ2-1, with D unresolved. Germline CDR1 and CDR2: SGHNT and YYREEE (reference sequence). The CDR3 extends over 13 amino acids. The ends were cut back, 4 bases at V and 5 bases at J, with 10 bases in the middle. As DNA, the CDR3 is TGTGCCAGCAGCCCCGCTATCGACAATGAGCAGTTCTTC. It codes for CASSPAIDNEQFF.

The CDR3 region is CATSRDGSYEQYF. The CDR3, as DNA: TGTGCCACCAGCAGAGATGGGTCCTACGAGCAGTACTTC. The chain joins TRBV15 to TRBJ2-7; D remains unclear. Trimming shortened V by 0 bases and J by 1 base, and 4 bases separated the two germline ends. Germline CDR1 and CDR2: LNHNV and YYDKDF (reference sequence). The CDR3 is 13 residues long.

The rearrangement joins TRBV5-3 to TRBJ1-5; D is ambiguous. TRBV5-3 carries the ORF label, with uncertain function. CDR3 length: 13 amino acids. V lost 7 bases to trimming and J lost 3 bases, with 11 bases between them. CDR3 sequence (DNA): TGTGCCAGAGGCGCCAGAAACAATCAGCCCCAGCATTTT. This sequence encodes CARGARNNQPQHF.

The rearrangement uses TRBV7-3 and TRBJ2-7; D gene uncertain. The germline CDR1 and CDR2 sequences are SGHTA and FQGTGA. Trimming left V 1 base short and J 2 bases short, with 6 bases between. This CDR3 is built from 13 residues. The CDR3, as DNA: TGTGCCAGCAGCTTAAACCCCGCCTACGAGCAGTACTTC. This codes for CASSLNPAYEQYF.

The rearrangement joins TRBV4-1 to TRBJ2-5, with a tentative D call TRBD1 (5 bases). The CDR3 totals 15 residues. Germline CDR1 and CDR2: MGHRA and YSYEKL. Between the trimmed V and J ends, which lost 5 bases and 2 bases, there was a span of 15 bases. The CDR3 nucleotides are TGCGCCAGCAGCTCGAACCACAGGAATCAAGAGACCCAGTACTTC. It is translated as CASSSNHRNQETQYF.

As for this clone: Other DNA sequences within the sample encode an identical CDR3. The rearrangement links TRBV2 to TRBJ2-7; D is ambiguous. The V gene lost 3 bases and the J gene lost 0 bases, with 6 bases spanning the gap. Germline-derived CDR1 and CDR2 are SNHLY and FYNNEI. The CDR3 spans 13 residues. DNA of the CDR3: TGTGCCAGCAGTGACTCGCTCTCCTACGAGCAGTACTTC. Amino acid sequence: CASSDSLSYEQYF.

V gene TRBV27 combines with J gene TRBJ2-5; the match to TRBD2 covers 14 bases. TRBJ2-7 explains the end of the DNA better; the J call may be wrong. The CDR3 is made up of 15 amino acids. Per germline, CDR1 MNHEY and CDR2 SMNVEV (reference sequence). The CDR3 loop reads CASSPGTSGRGEQYF. As DNA, the CDR3 is TGTGCCAGCAGCCCCGGGACTAGCGGGAGAGGCGAGCAGTACTTC.

The rearrangement joins TRBV5-4 to TRBJ1-1; 7 bases line up with TRBD1. Germline trimming cut 6 bases from V and 7 bases from J; bases unmatched to any gene: 9. The CDR3 extends over 13 amino acids. Germline assignment: CDR1 SGHNT and CDR2 YYREEE (reference sequence). CDR3 sequence (DNA): TGTGCCAGCATTGATCAGGGGGTCTGTGAAGCTTTCTTT. It yields the protein CASIDQGVCEAFF.

J is TRBJ1-3 and V is TRBV5-4; no reliable D call. V lost 0 bases to trimming and J lost 4 bases, with 14 bases between them. The germline V gene encodes CDR1 SGHNT and CDR2 YYREEE (reference sequence). This CDR3 is 16 amino acids long. Here the CDR3 reads CASSLAAFSSGNTIYF. The CDR3 DNA sequence: TGTGCCAGCAGCTTGGCCGCTTTCAGTTCGGGAAACACCATATATTTT.

The chain recombines TRBV29-1 with TRBJ2-4; D tentatively fits TRBD1 or TRBD2 (5 bases each). Trimming cost V 3 bases and J 5 bases, with 20 bases left between them. Germline assignment: CDR1 SQVTM and CDR2 ANQGSEA. This CDR3 spans 16 amino acids. The CDR3 region is CSVDRDPQNRENIQYF. The CDR3, as DNA: TGCAGCGTTGACCGGGACCCACAGAACCGGGAAAACATTCAGTACTTC.

The V and J genes are TRBV27 and TRBJ1-2, with 8 bases aligning to TRBD1. Germline V gene lookup returns CDR1 MNHEY and CDR2 SMNVEV (reference sequence). Trimming cost V 2 bases and J 2 bases; bases outside gene matches: 4. This CDR3 region has 15 residues. The DNA of the CDR3 is TGTGCCAGCAGTTTAGGGCCAGGGGGCAACTATGGCTACACCTTC. Translating gives CASSLGPGGNYGYTF.

The chain employs TRBV27 and TRBJ2-4; a weak D match, TRBD2 (6 bases). Germline V gene data show CDR1 as MNHEY and CDR2 as SMNVEV (reference sequence). The length of the CDR3 is 15 residues. V was cut by 5 bases and J by 6 bases, with 17 bases left in between. In DNA form, the CDR3 reads TGTGCCAGCAGTACCACTCTAGCGAACGCAAACATTCAGTACTTC. Translation: CASSTTLANANIQYF.

V usage is TRBV19 and J usage is TRBJ2-7; 9 nucleotides align to TRBD1. CDR1 LNHDA and CDR2 SQIVND come from the germline V gene (reference sequence). This CDR3 contains 15 residues. With V trimmed by 5 bases and J by 5 bases, 10 bases remained unmatched. CDR3 sequence reads: CASSPGQGSVNEQYF. The CDR3 DNA is TGTGCCAGTAGTCCGGGACAGGGATCGGTAAACGAGCAGTACTTC.

The genes are TRBV29-1 and TRBJ1-1; no clear D gene. Germline V CDR1 and CDR2: SQVTM, ANQGSEA. The CDR3 totals 13 residues. Trimming removed 7 bases from V and 4 bases from J, with 16 bases in between. CDR3: CSAQEALGTEAFF. The CDR3 nucleotides read TGCAGCGCCCAGGAGGCCCTTGGCACTGAAGCTTTCTTT.

CDR3 sequence: CASSLNLGGYNSPLHF. In nucleotides, the CDR3 is TGTGCCAGCAGTTTAAACCTAGGGGGCTATAATTCACCCCTCCACTTT. The chain combines TRBV28 with TRBJ1-6; D is possibly TRBD1 (6 bases). The V end was cut by 2 bases, the J end by 3 bases, with 11 bases between. CDR3 length: 16 amino acids. Germline CDR1 is MDHEN and CDR2 is SYDVKM.

The V gene is TRBV10-1, the J gene TRBJ2-5; a possible D gene is TRBD1 (6 bases). The CDR3 is 17 residues long. Germline loops: CDR1 WNHNN, CDR2 SYGVQD (reference sequence). V was cut by 0 bases and J by 2 bases, with 16 bases left in between. As DNA, the CDR3 is TGCGCCAGCAGTGAGTCGCCTGGCTGGGGGCAACAAGAGACCCAGTACTTC. It codes for CASSESPGWGQQETQYF.

J is TRBJ2-3 and V is TRBV25-1, with 9 bases fitting TRBD1. The germline gives CDR1 MGHDK, CDR2 SYGVNS. The V and J ends lost 5 bases and 5 bases, in that order; junction bases with no gene match: 8. The CDR3 is made up of 15 amino acids. This CDR3 is CASSSGDRVIDTQYF. The CDR3 DNA follows: TGTGCCAGCAGTTCGGGGGACAGGGTAATAGATACGCAGTATTTT.

The chain couples TRBV10-2 to TRBJ1-3; the D is unclear. This CDR3 contains 14 residues. The germline gives CDR1 WSHSY, CDR2 SAAADI. Trimming left V 3 bases short and J 4 bases short, with 10 bases between. The chain's CDR3 is CASSETVGGNTIYF. CDR3 coding DNA: TGCGCCAGCAGTGAAACAGTCGGGGGAAACACCATATATTTT.

With respect to this clone: Other DNA sequences in this sample translate to the same CDR3. CDR3 protein: CASRYGTGYEQYF. The CDR3, as DNA: TGTGCCAGCAGATACGGGACAGGGTACGAGCAGTACTTC. The rearrangement links TRBV27 to TRBJ2-7; 9 nucleotides line up with TRBD1. The CDR3 is 13 residues long. The V gene end was trimmed by 6 bases and the J gene end by 4 bases; junction bases not matched to a gene: 4. Per germline, CDR1 MNHEY and CDR2 SMNVEV (reference sequence).

The chain recombines TRBV4-2 with TRBJ1-5; the D is unclear. In germline, CDR1 is LGHNA, CDR2 YNFKEQ. The ends were cut back, 0 bases at V and 3 bases at J, with 6 bases in the middle. The CDR3 covers 14 residues. CDR3 sequence reads: CASSQENPNQPQHF. The CDR3 nucleotides are TGTGCCAGCAGCCAAGAGAACCCCAATCAGCCCCAGCATTTT.

V usage is TRBV5-4 and J usage is TRBJ2-7; unclear D gene. V was shortened by 1 base and J by 5 bases, with 13 bases between the two germline ends. CDR3 size: 14 residues. Germline CDR1 and CDR2: SGHNT and YYREEE (reference sequence). The CDR3 here is CASSLPTGRNEQYF. The CDR3 region has the DNA TGTGCCAGCAGCTTGCCTACCGGGCGGAACGAGCAGTACTTC.

J is TRBJ2-2 and V is TRBV5-4; possible D gene TRBD1, 6 bases. Germline values: CDR1 SGHNT, CDR2 YYREEE (reference sequence). This CDR3 is built from 16 residues. Trimming cost V 3 bases and J 5 bases, with 17 bases left between them. CDR3 in DNA: TGTGCCAGCAGCTCCTCCTCAAGGGGGTGGACCGGGGAGCTGTTTTTT. Translated: CASSSSSRGWTGELFF.

The rearrangement joins TRBV9 to TRBJ2-7; D unresolved. Looked up from germline, CDR1 is SGDLS and CDR2 is YYNGEE. Trimming left V 4 bases short and J 4 bases short, with 18 bases between. The CDR3 totals 15 residues. The CDR3 loop reads CASSSGQGDRYEQYF. CDR3 nucleotide sequence: TGTGCCAGCAGCTCCGGGCAAGGCGACCGTTACGAGCAGTACTTC.

V gene TRBV7-9 combines with J gene TRBJ2-6; D is perhaps TRBD1 (5 bases). CDR1 and CDR2 (germline): SEHNR, FQNEAQ (reference sequence). Trimming cost V 4 bases and J 0 bases, with 16 bases left between them. The CDR3 length is 18 residues. This CDR3 is CASSYPQGYSSGANVLTF. DNA of the CDR3: TGTGCCAGCAGCTATCCCCAGGGATACAGCTCTGGGGCCAACGTCCTGACTTTC.

The V call is TRBV28, the J call TRBJ2-7; D is perhaps TRBD1 or TRBD2 (5 bases each). Germline loops: CDR1 MDHEN, CDR2 SYDVKM. This CDR3 contains 14 residues. Trimming shortened V by 5 bases and J by 6 bases, and 17 bases separated the two germline ends. CDR3 region: CASSERDRSFEQYF. The CDR3 bases are TGTGCCAGCAGTGAACGGGACCGGAGTTTCGAGCAGTACTTC.

The table lists this clone with a count of one. J is TRBJ1-1 and V is TRBV4-1; D gene ambiguous. The CDR3 sequence is 15 residues long. With 1 base removed from V and 1 base from J, the gap between germline ends came to 10 bases. CDR1 MGHRA and CDR2 YSYEKL come from the germline V gene. The CDR3 sequence is CASSQVWAANTEAFF. In nucleotides, the CDR3 is TGCGCCAGCAGCCAAGTTTGGGCAGCGAACACTGAAGCTTTCTTT.

This clone was seen only a few times. The chain uses TRBV5-4 and TRBJ2-7, with unresolved D. V was clipped by 1 base and J by 0 bases, with 8 bases between them. CDR3 length: 14 amino acids. CDR1 is SGHNT and CDR2 is YYREEE in the germline V gene (reference sequence). The CDR3 DNA follows: TGTGCCAGCAGCTTGACACTGAACTCCTACGAGCAGTACTTC. Amino acid sequence: CASSLTLNSYEQYF.